This TCR beta chain was recorded in a study of blood T cell repertoires in COVID-19. Methods used by the authors: Scientists estimated how many nucleated cells there were by amplifying reference gene primers. TCRdb's copy holds only in-frame clones and misses some; the assay was immunoSEQ multiplex PCR. Clonal size and the V and J genes are those of that table, whereas D and trimming came from the DNA. The sample includes about 130,000 clones, around 74% of them seen just once. V was clipped by 5 bases and J by 2 bases; unmatched bases: 6. In germline, CDR1 is MNHEY, CDR2 SVGEGT. This CDR3 has 15 amino acids.

The source is an elderly man with COVID-19, enrolled during active disease. Specimen: peripheral blood. The V call is TRBV6-2 or TRBV6-3, the J call TRBJ2-5, with 9 positions matching TRBD1. In DNA form, the CDR3 reads TGTGCCAGCAGTACAACAGGACAGGGGCAAGAGACCCAGTACTTC. It codes for CASSTTGQGQETQYF.